This TCR beta chain emerged from a study of T cells in Graves' hyperthyroidism and ophthalmopathy. Stable hyperthyroidism: no ophthalmopathy progression over 18 months of follow-up. Template material for amplifying TCR beta CDR3 regions consisted of RNA transcripts. A first-round RT-PCR of the TCR CDR3 used the HTBI primer set. TCRdb reprocessed the multiplex PCR reads with MiXCR, giving one entry per CDR3 protein. The sample consists of 600,000 or so distinct CDR3 sequences, roughly 50% of them appearing once. CDR3 length: 13 amino acids. CDR1 is SQVTM and CDR2 is ANQGSEA in the germline V gene. Unmatched junction bases numbered 3, after V lost 6 bases and J lost 1 base. In its sample, this clonotype was seen a few times.

The rearrangement joins TRBV29-1 to TRBJ2-4, with 7 bases fitting TRBD1. The sequencing sample was made of peripheral blood or thyroid tissue (not recorded which). The origin of this receptor is a woman aged 18-30 years with Graves' hyperthyroidism. The CDR3, as DNA: TGCAGCGTGCTACAGGGGGCCAAAAACATTCAGTACTTC. It encodes CSVLQGAKNIQYF.